The 10 T cell receptor beta chains listed next were all sequenced from one sample in a study of blood T cell repertoires in COVID-19. The repertoire was sequenced with immunoSEQ multiplex PCR; TCRdb's copy has only in-frame clones and lacks some. This sample has about 46,000 clones; around 86% occur once, and the top ten carry approximately 3.1%. The sequenced material came from PBMCs or T cells enriched from blood (not recorded which). These receptors originate from a woman between 50 and 59 years old who had recovered from COVID-19.

CDR3 DNA sequence: TGTGCCAGTACTAGCGGGGCTCACACCGGGGAGCTGTTTTTT. It encodes CASTSGAHTGELFF. V usage is TRBV3-1 (or the pseudogene TRBV3-2) and J usage is TRBJ2-2, with 10 positions matching TRBD2. CDR3 length: 14 residues. Per the germline V gene, CDR1 is LGHDT and CDR2 is YNNKEL (reference sequence). V shed 9 bases, J shed 3 bases, and the junction held 4 bases outside the gene matches.

To note about this clone: The junction shows a germline mismatch at one end, possibly a read error. V and J are TRBV4-2 and TRBJ1-6, with no clear D. The CDR3 sequence is 14 residues long. CDR1 LGHNA and CDR2 YNFKEQ come from the germline V gene. CDR3 amino acids: CASSEERYNSPLHF. CDR3 nucleotide sequence: TGTGCCAGCAGCGAAGAGAGATATAATTCACCCCTCCACTTT.

This clone has only a few counts. The V and J genes are TRBV25-1 and TRBJ1-1, with no clear D. Per germline, CDR1 MGHDK and CDR2 SYGVNS. The CDR3 runs 15 residues. The V end was cut by 6 bases, the J end by 0 bases, with 14 bases between. CDR3 sequence: CASSPMGSLNTEAFF. In nucleotides, the CDR3 is TGTGCCAGCAGCCCCATGGGGAGCTTGAACACTGAAGCTTTCTTT.

As DNA, the CDR3 is TGCGCCAGCATGTTCGGCAATCAGCCCCAGCATTTT. Translating it yields CASMFGNQPQHF. This chain connects TRBV5-1 to TRBJ1-5, with no clear D. The germline CDR1 and CDR2 sequences are SGHRS and YFSETQ. Trimming took off 6 bases at V and 2 bases at J, with 6 bases between the two ends. CDR3 length: 12 amino acids. Combining the CDR3 with reference TRBV5-1 and TRBJ1-5 gives the whole variable domain KAGVTQTPRYLIKTRGQQVTLSCSPISGHRSVSWYQQTPGQGLQFLFEYFSETQRNKGNFPGRFSGRQFSNSRSEMNVSTLELGDSALYLCASMFGNQPQHFGDGTRLSIL.

The gene calls are TRBV7-8 and TRBJ2-3, with 7 bases matching TRBD1. CDR1 and CDR2 (germline): SGHVS, FQNEAQ. The CDR3 runs to 15 residues. Trimming cost V 5 bases and J 2 bases; bases outside gene matches: 7. The chain's CDR3 is CASSLGQPDTDTQYF. The CDR3 region has the DNA TGTGCCAGCAGCCTGGGACAGCCTGACACAGATACGCAGTATTTT.

The CDR3 DNA follows: TGCGCCAGCAGCTATAGAGTGGCCGGGGAGCTGTTTTTT. This codes for CASSYRVAGELFF. The chain has TRBV4-3 and TRBJ2-2, with D unresolved. The CDR3 extends over 13 amino acids. V dropped 5 bases and J dropped 6 bases, with 10 bases sitting between them. The germline gives CDR1 LGHNA, CDR2 YSLEER.

This chain connects TRBV9 to TRBJ2-3, with TRBD2 identical over 8 bases. The V gene end was trimmed by 3 bases and the J gene end by 3 bases; junction bases not matched to a gene: 0. The germline V gene has CDR1 SGDLS and CDR2 YYNGEE. The CDR3 extends over 13 amino acids. CDR3 sequence: CASSAGGTDTQYF. Written as DNA, the CDR3 is TGTGCCAGCAGCGCGGGGGGGACAGATACGCAGTATTTT.

The genes are TRBV7-2 and TRBJ2-2, with D possibly TRBD1 on 5 matching bases. V gave up 5 bases and J gave up 2 bases, with 12 bases separating them. From germline, CDR1 is SGHTA and CDR2 FQGNSA. The CDR3 runs 15 residues. DNA for the CDR3: TGTGCCAGCAGCCCCGGCCAGGGCAACACCGGGGAGCTGTTTTTT. Protein product: CASSPGQGNTGELFF. Full variable domain (rest looked up from reference TRBV7-2 and TRBJ2-2): GAGVSQSPSNKVTEKGKDVELRCDPISGHTALYWYRQSLGQGLEFLIYFQGNSAPDKSGLPSDRFSAERTGGSVSTLTIQRTQQEDSAVYLCASSPGQGNTGELFFGEGSRLTVL.

The gene calls are TRBV28 and TRBJ2-7; 7 bases are a match to TRBD1. The CDR3 sequence is 15 residues long. J was trimmed by 2 bases and V by 2 bases; bases with no gene match: 6. Germline V gene lookup returns CDR1 MDHEN and CDR2 SYDVKM. The CDR3 sequence: CASSLRQGVPYEQYF. CDR3 coding DNA: TGTGCCAGCAGTTTAAGGCAGGGGGTACCCTACGAGCAGTACTTC.

The chain couples TRBV1 to TRBJ2-1; TRBD2 is the table's D call, not checked against the DNA. TRBV1 is a documented pseudogene. The CDR3 contains 15 residues. CDR3 region: CTSSPGRERDNEQFF. The DNA for the CDR3 is TGCACCAGCAGCCCGGGAAGGGAAAGGGACAATGAGCAGTTCTTC.